This record concerns one T cell receptor (beta chain) sequence. Antigen unknown. These data originate in a study of T cells in Graves' hyperthyroidism and ophthalmopathy. The CDR3 regions of TCR beta were amplified from RNA transcripts. The HTBI primer set drove a first-round RT-PCR of the TCR CDR3. MiXCR, applied by TCRdb to the multiplex PCR reads, yields one record per CDR3 protein. The profile shows hundreds of thousands of distinct CDR3 sequences, over 15% of them singletons. The germline gives CDR1 MNHNS, CDR2 SASEGT. V lost 2 bases to trimming and J lost 8 bases, with 15 bases between them. This CDR3 is built from 14 residues. General study results and limits: Patients with ophthalmopathy were separated from those with stable hyperthyroidism by a 13 V-J model.

V gene TRBV6-1 combines with J gene TRBJ1-2, with a tentative D call TRBD1 (5 bases). The clonotype originates from a woman aged 18-29 years with Graves' hyperthyroidism. The sequenced sample was blood. The CDR3 is CASSERPGLVGYTF. CDR3 bases: TGTGCCAGCAGTGAAAGGCCAGGGCTCGTCGGCTACACCTTC.